The 30 T cell receptor beta chains below come from one sample, sequenced in a study of early T cells in non-severe SARS-CoV-2 infection. TCRdb fed the 5' RACE reads into MiXCR, producing one record per CDR3 protein. Of 33,000 or so distinct CDR3 sequences listed, about 5.6% are singletons. Sequencing was done on a sample of whole blood. The receptor source for this set is an adult who was a healthcare worker with PCR-confirmed SARS-CoV-2 infection or an uninfected control (not recorded which).

Remarks on this clonotype: The missing conserved phenylalanine or tryptophan at the end of this CDR3 makes a read error likely. The chain combines TRBV4-1 with TRBJ2-2; TRBD2 matches 11 bases. V lost 4 bases and J lost 3; bases outside the gene matches: 1. Germline V gives CDR1 MGHRA, CDR2 YSYEKL. The CDR3 runs to 15 residues. As DNA, the CDR3 is TGCGCCAGCAGCCCACTAGCGGGAGACACCGGGGAGCTGTTTTTA. This codes for CASSPLAGDTGELFL.

This clonotype came up many times. This rearrangement joins TRBV27 to TRBJ1-4, with 7 bases aligning to TRBD1. Unmatched junction bases numbered 8, after V lost 6 bases and J lost 10 bases. The CDR3 is 13 residues long. The V gene's germline CDR1 is MNHEY and CDR2 SMNVEV (reference sequence). The CDR3 coding sequence is TGTGCCAGCAGACCACAGGGGTTTGGAAAACTGTTTTTT. This encodes CASRPQGFGKLFF. The full variable domain, completed using reference TRBV27 and TRBJ1-4, is EAQVTQNPRYLITVTGKKLTVTCSQNMNHEYMSWYRQDPGLGLRQIYYSMNVEVTDKGDVPEGYKVSRKEKRNFPLILESPSPNQTSLYFCASRPQGFGKLFFGSGTQLSVL.

This clonotype was detected ten times or more. The CDR3 reads CASSLDSNQPQHF. DNA for the CDR3: TGTGCCAGCTCCCTGGATAGCAATCAGCCCCAGCATTTT. The genes are TRBV7-2 and TRBJ1-5; no firm D call. The CDR3 is 13 residues long. The V end lost 8 bases, the J end lost 0 bases, and 8 bases lay between the germline ends. CDR1 and CDR2 (germline): SGHTA, FQGNSA.

At least ten counts were recorded for this clonotype. The chain joins TRBV19 to TRBJ1-5; a possible D gene is TRBD1 (5 bases). The germline gives CDR1 LNHDA, CDR2 SQIVND (reference sequence). V lost 4 bases and J lost 1, with 11 bases in between. This CDR3 is built from 15 residues. The CDR3 is CASSTSRVSNQPQHF. CDR3 nucleotides: TGTGCCAGTAGTACTTCCAGGGTAAGCAATCAGCCCCAGCATTTT.

This clonotype was observed a few times. The chain is built from TRBV25-1 and TRBJ1-4, with D possibly being TRBD1 (6 bases). Germline assignment: CDR1 MGHDK and CDR2 SYGVNS. The CDR3 runs to 13 residues. V was trimmed by 6 bases and J by 8 bases, leaving 13 bases between them. CDR3 amino acids: CASRDGTREKLFF. In DNA form, the CDR3 reads TGTGCCAGCAGGGACGGGACAAGGGAAAAACTGTTTTTT.

This clonotype was seen at least ten times. This rearrangement joins TRBV18 to TRBJ1-5; 7 bases align to TRBD1. CDR1 is KGHSH, CDR2 LQKENI, per germline. CDR3 length equals 15 residues. J was trimmed by 4 bases and V by 2 bases; bases with no gene match: 5. CDR3 protein: CASSPTGQDNQPQHF. CDR3 bases: TGTGCCAGCTCACCAACTGGACAGGATAATCAGCCCCAGCATTTT.

This clonotype was recorded a few times. The gene calls are TRBV6-1 and TRBJ2-5; TRBD1 or TRBD2 may be the D gene (5 bases each). The CDR3 consists of 11 residues. The germline V gene has CDR1 MNHNS and CDR2 SASEGT. Trimming removed 5 bases at V and 13 bases at J, with 14 bases between. CDR3: CASSWGTLLYF. The CDR3 DNA reads TGTGCCAGCAGTTGGGGGACCCTCTTGTACTTC.

This clonotype was seen ten or more times. This CDR3 is CASSSGDPGITDTQYF. CDR3 DNA: TGTGCCAGTAGTTCGGGAGATCCTGGGATCACAGATACGCAGTATTTT. V and J are TRBV19 and TRBJ2-3; possible D gene TRBD2, 6 bases. Trimming cost V 5 bases and J 2 bases, with 17 bases left between them. The CDR3 spans 16 residues. The germline V gene has CDR1 LNHDA and CDR2 SQIVND (reference sequence).

This clonotype was seen at least ten times. This chain connects TRBV6-1 to TRBJ2-1; 8 bases agree with TRBD2. From germline, CDR1 is MNHNS and CDR2 SASEGT. The CDR3 runs to 15 residues. With V trimmed by 6 bases and J by 4 bases, 8 bases remained unmatched. In DNA, the CDR3 is TGTGCCAGCAGCCCGGGTAGCGGGGATTACAATGAGCAGTTCTTC. Protein: CASSPGSGDYNEQFF.

This chain joins TRBV7-2 and TRBJ2-2; 7 bases match TRBD2. This CDR3 has 15 amino acids. After removal of 4 bases from V and 2 bases from J, the junction contained 4 bases not matched to a gene. CDR1 SGHTA and CDR2 FQGNSA come from the germline V gene. CDR3 DNA: TGTGCCAGCAGCTCCAAGGGACTAAACACCGGGGAGCTGTTTTTT. It encodes CASSSKGLNTGELFF.

Sample share makes this clonotype medium-sized. J is TRBJ1-1 and V is TRBV7-9, with a tentative D call TRBD1 (6 bases). CDR1 and CDR2 from the germline V gene are SEHNR and FQNEAQ (reference sequence). With 5 bases removed from V and 3 bases from J, the gap between germline ends came to 13 bases. The CDR3 extends over 14 amino acids. In DNA, the CDR3 is TGTGCCAGCAGCCCGGAGGGGGTGGACACTGAAGCTTTCTTT. Its translation: CASSPEGVDTEAFF.

This clonotype showed up many times. This sequence joins TRBV18 and TRBJ2-4; no reliable D call. With 0 bases removed from V and 0 bases from J, the gap between germline ends came to 9 bases. Germline values: CDR1 KGHSH, CDR2 LQKENI. CDR3 length equals 16 residues. The CDR3 sequence: CASSPPGGLAKNIQYF. In nucleotides, the CDR3 is TGTGCCAGCTCACCACCGGGCGGCCTAGCCAAAAACATTCAGTACTTC. Supplemented by reference TRBV18 and TRBJ2-4, the full variable domain reads NAGVMQNPRHLVRRRGQEARLRCSPMKGHSHVYWYRQLPEEGLKFMVYLQKENIIDESGMPKERFSAEFPKEGPSILRIQQVVRGDSAAYFCASSPPGGLAKNIQYFGAGTRLSVL.

There are many counts of this clonotype. The rearrangement joins TRBV19 to TRBJ1-2, with D perhaps TRBD1 (6 bases). Germline-derived CDR1 and CDR2 are LNHDA and SQIVND (reference sequence). The V gene lost 2 bases and the J gene lost 4 bases, with 8 bases spanning the gap. The CDR3 is made up of 13 amino acids. CDR3 sequence reads: CASSIRGLYGYTF. CDR3 bases: TGTGCCAGTAGTATACGGGGGCTCTATGGCTACACCTTC.

At least ten counts were recorded for this clonotype. V and J are TRBV19 and TRBJ1-3; TRBD1 matches at 9 bases. CDR3 length equals 17 residues. Germline V CDR1 and CDR2: LNHDA, SQIVND (reference sequence). V trimming: 7 bases; J trimming: 0 bases; junction bases outside the gene matches: 10. This chain's CDR3 is CASTPSTGGSSGNTIYF. The CDR3 nucleotides are TGTGCCAGTACTCCGAGCACAGGGGGCAGCTCTGGAAACACCATATATTTT.

This clonotype came up many times. CDR3 sequence: CASSIRVGGNTEAFF. In DNA form, the CDR3 reads TGTGCCAGCAGTATTAGGGTTGGGGGGAACACTGAAGCTTTCTTT. This chain connects TRBV12-3 or TRBV12-4 to TRBJ1-1; D might be TRBD1 (5 bases). The length of the CDR3 is 15 residues. V lost 5 bases, J lost 1 base, and 14 bases lay in between.

Only a few counts were recorded for this clonotype. The CDR3 DNA sequence: TGTGCCTGGAGTGTAGGCGGGGATGGCTACACCTTC. Residues: CAWSVGGDGYTF. This sequence joins TRBV30 and TRBJ1-2; D unresolved. CDR1 is GTSNPN, CDR2 SVGIG, per germline (reference sequence). There are 12 residues in the CDR3. Trimming took off 0 bases at V and 6 bases at J, with 8 bases between the two ends.

The table lists this clonotype with many counts. The chain is built from TRBV7-9 and TRBJ1-2; D is unclear. This CDR3 is 14 amino acids long. The V gene's germline CDR1 is SEHNR and CDR2 FQNEAQ (reference sequence). Trimming pared 5 bases from V and 4 bases from J, leaving 14 bases between. CDR3 coding DNA: TGTGCCAGCAGCCCCCTGGCCGCCCGCTATGGCTACACCTTC. Its protein is CASSPLAARYGYTF.

This clonotype showed up many times. The chain uses TRBV6-2 or TRBV6-3 and TRBJ1-1; D call uncertain. The germline gives CDR1 MNHEY, CDR2 SVGEGT. Trimming shortened V by 7 bases and J by 0 bases, and 6 bases separated the two germline ends. This CDR3 has 12 residues. The CDR3: CASTHLNTEAFF. Written as DNA, the CDR3 is TGTGCCAGCACACATCTGAACACTGAAGCTTTCTTT.

This clonotype appeared many times. V usage is TRBV29-1 and J usage is TRBJ2-3; D gene uncertain. Trimming cost V 3 bases and J 6 bases, with 7 bases left between them. In germline, CDR1 is SQVTM, CDR2 ANQGSEA. This CDR3 region has 11 residues. The DNA for the CDR3 is TGCAGCGTTGATCCGAACGATACGCAGTATTTT. This sequence encodes CSVDPNDTQYF.

The rearrangement links TRBV24-1 to TRBJ1-6; 8 bases are shared with TRBD1. Germline lookup yields CDR1 KGHDR and CDR2 SFDVKD. The CDR3 is made up of 13 amino acids. The ends lost 9 bases at V and 10 bases at J; junction bases unmatched: 7. The CDR3 spells CATQDREGSPLHF. CDR3 in DNA: TGTGCCACCCAGGACAGGGAGGGCTCACCCCTCCACTTT.

This clonotype came up a few times. The rearrangement joins TRBV7-2 to TRBJ2-7, with D hard to call. V lost 2 bases to trimming and J lost 0 bases, with 8 bases between them. This CDR3 contains 14 residues. Germline-derived CDR1 and CDR2 are SGHTA and FQGNSA. CDR3 sequence: CASSLSVSSYEQYF. CDR3 sequence (DNA): TGTGCCAGCAGCTTATCTGTGAGCTCCTACGAGCAGTACTTC. The full variable domain, in which reference TRBV7-2 and TRBJ2-7 provide the parts outside the CDR3, is GAGVSQSPSNKVTEKGKDVELRCDPISGHTALYWYRQSLGQGLEFLIYFQGNSAPDKSGLPSDRFSAERTGGSVSTLTIQRTQQEDSAVYLCASSLSVSSYEQYFGPGTRLTVT.

This clonotype showed up many times. This chain links TRBV27 with TRBJ1-5, with D uncertain. Trimming removed 2 bases from V and 4 bases from J, with 6 bases in between. Per germline, CDR1 MNHEY and CDR2 SMNVEV (reference sequence). The CDR3 runs 13 residues. CDR3 amino acids: CASSLMGNQPQHF. CDR3 DNA sequence: TGTGCCAGCAGTTTAATGGGGAATCAGCCCCAGCATTTT.

This clonotype has ten or more counts. The rearrangement links TRBV7-8 to TRBJ1-4, with 7 positions matching TRBD1. CDR1 is SGHVS and CDR2 is FQNEAQ in the germline V gene. The CDR3 sequence is 17 residues long. J was trimmed by 2 bases and V by 1 base; bases with no gene match: 7. The CDR3 sequence: CASSLGQGGRTNEKLFF. The CDR3 nucleotides are TGTGCCAGCAGCTTAGGGCAGGGGGGGAGGACTAATGAAAAACTGTTTTTT.

This clonotype was observed at least ten times. This chain uses TRBV18 with TRBJ2-1; the D gene could be TRBD1 or TRBD2 (7 bases each). Germline V lookup: CDR1 KGHSH, CDR2 LQKENI. CDR3 length equals 13 residues. Trimming stripped 10 bases from V and 10 bases from J, with 20 bases between. The CDR3 here is CATRGGGPSEQFF. The CDR3 coding sequence is TGTGCCACCAGGGGGGGAGGCCCCTCCGAGCAGTTCTTC. Full variable domain (rest looked up from reference TRBV18 and TRBJ2-1): NAGVMQNPRHLVRRRGQEARLRCSPMKGHSHVYWYRQLPEEGLKFMVYLQKENIIDESGMPKERFSAEFPKEGPSILRIQQVVRGDSAAYFCATRGGGPSEQFFGPGTRLTVL.

This clonotype was seen ten or more times. This chain connects TRBV20-1 to TRBJ2-1; no firm D call. Trimming left V 6 bases short and J 0 bases short, with 12 bases between. This CDR3 spans 14 amino acids. The germline V gene has CDR1 DFQATT and CDR2 SNEGSKA (reference sequence). Here the CDR3 DNA reads TGCAGTGCGCCTTTAGGTAGCTCCTACAATGAGCAGTTCTTC. This sequence encodes CSAPLGSSYNEQFF.

This clonotype appeared a few times. V usage is TRBV29-1 and J usage is TRBJ2-5, with a tentative D call TRBD1 (5 bases). Germline values: CDR1 SQVTM, CDR2 ANQGSEA. Trimming took off 7 bases at V and 7 bases at J, with 10 bases between the two ends. The CDR3 length is 10 residues. The DNA for the CDR3 is TGCAGCGGCGAGCAGGGGACCCAGTACTTC. Translating gives CSGEQGTQYF.

In this sample, this clonotype turned up many times. The chain couples TRBV3-1 to TRBJ2-5; 11 bases fit TRBD1. The trim removed 2 bases at V and 4 bases at J, leaving 6 bases unmatched. In germline, CDR1 is LGHDT, CDR2 YNNKEL (reference sequence). CDR3 length: 16 amino acids. CDR3 in amino acids: CASSQRTGGKVETQYF. The CDR3 region has the DNA TGTGCCAGCAGCCAACGGACAGGGGGCAAGGTAGAGACCCAGTACTTC.

This clonotype was recorded at least ten times. The V gene is TRBV7-2, the J gene TRBJ1-3; D is unclear. In germline, CDR1 is SGHTA, CDR2 FQGNSA. Trimming took off 5 bases at V and 2 bases at J, with 7 bases between the two ends. The CDR3 spans 13 residues. The CDR3 loop is CASSESPGNTIYF. In DNA, the CDR3 is TGTGCCAGCAGCGAAAGTCCTGGAAACACCATATATTTT.

This clonotype was found many times. The J gene is TRBJ2-4, the V gene TRBV12-3 or TRBV12-4; tentative D call: TRBD1 (6 bases). This CDR3 has 16 amino acids. The V end lost 5 bases, the J end lost 0 bases, and 14 bases lay between the germline ends. The DNA of the CDR3 is TGTGCCAGCAGTCACGGACAGCTCGTAGCCAAAAACATTCAGTACTTC. Its translation is CASSHGQLVAKNIQYF.

There are many counts of this clonotype. This chain uses TRBV4-3 with TRBJ1-3; 8 bases match TRBD1. This CDR3 spans 19 amino acids. Germline V gene lookup returns CDR1 LGHNA and CDR2 YSLEER. Trimming cost V 0 bases and J 2 bases; bases outside gene matches: 12. CDR3: CASSQDLQGAGLAGNTIYF. CDR3 sequence (DNA): TGCGCCAGCAGCCAAGATCTCCAGGGGGCTGGTCTAGCTGGAAACACCATATATTTT.